The 18 T cell receptor beta chains given below trace back to one sample, sequenced in a study of T cells after yellow fever vaccination. TCRdb re-called the 5' RACE reads with MiXCR, one entry per CDR3 protein. The sample includes roughly 50,000 distinct CDR3 sequences, 7% to 8.5% seen only once; the top ten take approximately 28%. The sequenced sample was CD8+ T cells sorted from PBMCs, obtained approximately 15 days after the first yellow fever vaccination. The source of these receptors is a young man who received the YFV17D yellow fever vaccine.

Ten or more counts support this clonotype. The genes are TRBV15 and TRBJ2-1; possibly TRBD2 for D (6 bases). From germline, CDR1 is LNHNV and CDR2 YYDKDF (reference sequence). V was cut by 3 bases and J by 5 bases, with 17 bases left in between. The CDR3 extends over 16 amino acids. CDR3 nucleotides: TGTGCCACCAGCAGGGCGGGACTCCCCCCCCACAATGAGCAGTTCTTC. Protein: CATSRAGLPPHNEQFF. The entire variable domain, with the rest obtained from reference TRBV15 and TRBJ2-1, is as follows: DAMVIQNPRYQVTQFGKPVTLSCSQTLNHNVMYWYQQKSSQAPKLLFHYYDKDFNNEADTPDNFQSRRPNTSFCFLDIRSPGLGDTAMYLCATSRAGLPPHNEQFFGPGTRLTVL.

This clonotype has at least ten counts. V gene TRBV29-1 combines with J gene TRBJ2-1, with 10 nucleotides matching TRBD1. The CDR3 has 14 residues. V dropped 7 bases and J dropped 1; count of bases not matched to a gene: 4. Per germline, CDR1 SQVTM and CDR2 ANQGSEA. Written as DNA, the CDR3 is TGCAGCGGCGAGGGACAGGGGTCCTACAATGAGCAGTTCTTC. It encodes CSGEGQGSYNEQFF.

This clonotype was recorded at least ten times. The V gene is TRBV6-5, the J gene TRBJ2-1; 7 bases align to TRBD2. With V trimmed by 0 bases and J by 4 bases, 6 bases remained unmatched. Germline V gene lookup returns CDR1 MNHEY and CDR2 SVGAGI. This CDR3 contains 16 residues. CDR3 nucleotides: TGTGCCAGCAGTTACTCGGGGCTAGCGGTATACAATGAGCAGTTCTTC. Its protein product is CASSYSGLAVYNEQFF.

This clonotype was recorded a few times. The CDR3 reads CASSLAVAGGPYNEQFF. CDR3 bases: TGTGCCAGCAGCTTAGCGGTAGCGGGGGGGCCTTACAATGAGCAGTTCTTC. This chain links TRBV7-9 with TRBJ2-1; TRBD2 aligns across 11 bases. This CDR3 is built from 17 residues. With V trimmed by 0 bases and J by 4 bases, 5 bases remained unmatched. Looked up from germline, CDR1 is SEHNR and CDR2 is FQNEAQ (reference sequence).

This rearrangement joins TRBV4-2 to TRBJ2-3, with a weak D call TRBD2 (6 bases). The germline CDR1 and CDR2 sequences are LGHNA and YNFKEQ. Trimming shortened V by 0 bases and J by 1 base, and 14 bases separated the two germline ends. The CDR3 covers 17 residues. The DNA for the CDR3 is TGTGCCAGCAGCCAAGACGAAGTTGCGGGACGCACAGATACGCAGTATTTT. Protein sequence: CASSQDEVAGRTDTQYF.

This clonotype has a handful of counts. This chain links TRBV18 with TRBJ2-7, with D perhaps given as TRBD1 or TRBD2 (6 bases each). In germline, CDR1 is KGHSH, CDR2 LQKENI. Trimming removed 0 bases from V and 3 bases from J, with 12 bases in between. The CDR3 consists of 15 residues. The CDR3 sequence is CASSPPGRGGYEQYV. DNA of the CDR3: TGTGCCAGCTCACCACCTGGCAGGGGAGGCTACGAGCAGTACGTC.

This clonotype has a count of ten or more. The chain combines TRBV12-3 or TRBV12-4 with TRBJ2-3; D is possibly TRBD2 (5 bases). The CDR3 contains 14 residues. V was shortened by 7 bases and J by 2 bases, with 13 bases between the two germline ends. The CDR3 loop is CASNPSGNTDTQYF. DNA for the CDR3: TGTGCCAGCAACCCCTCCGGGAACACAGATACGCAGTATTTT.

This clonotype came up many times. The CDR3 bases are TGTGCCAGCAGCGTAGTGGAAAGAAATGAGCAGTTCTTC. As protein: CASSVVERNEQFF. This chain connects TRBV9 to TRBJ2-1; no definite D call. Germline lookup yields CDR1 SGDLS and CDR2 YYNGEE. V shed 0 bases and J shed 7 bases, with 8 bases lying between them. There are 13 residues in the CDR3.

This clonotype was recorded many times. The chain links TRBV27 to TRBJ1-5, with TRBD1 matching over 7 bases. Germline CDR1 is MNHEY and CDR2 is SMNVEV (reference sequence). The CDR3 contains 14 residues. The junction had 3 bases not matched to a gene; V was cut back by 3 bases and J by 4 bases. In DNA, the CDR3 is TGTGCCAGCAGTTTTCAGGGGGAGAATCAGCCCCAGCATTTT. This translates into CASSFQGENQPQHF.

V usage is TRBV7-9 and J usage is TRBJ1-2; TRBD1 is a possible D gene (5 bases). CDR1 SEHNR and CDR2 FQNEAQ come from the germline V gene (reference sequence). The CDR3 sequence is 13 residues long. V dropped 4 bases and J dropped 7 bases, with 13 bases sitting between them. The CDR3 here is CASSWGGGVGYTF. CDR3 nucleotides: TGTGCCAGCAGCTGGGGTGGGGGGGTTGGCTACACCTTC.

The table lists this clonotype with many counts. V gene TRBV13 combines with J gene TRBJ2-7; D perhaps matches TRBD1 (5 bases). This CDR3 comprises 12 residues. Trimming removed 1 base from V and 5 bases from J, with 6 bases in between. The germline CDR1 and CDR2 sequences are PRHDT and FYEKMQ (reference sequence). CDR3 nucleotide sequence: TGTGCCAGCAGCTTAGAAGGGGACGAGCAGTACTTC. Its translation is CASSLEGDEQYF.

The genes are TRBV7-6 and TRBJ2-7; D could derive from TRBD1 or TRBD2 (5 bases each). Germline V gene sequence: CDR1 SGHVS, CDR2 FNYEAQ. The CDR3 is 12 residues long. The CDR3 sequence is CASGRVGAEQYF. DNA of the CDR3: TGTGCGAGCGGCAGGGTTGGAGCCGAGCAGTACTTC.

This clonotype was seen repeatedly, ten times or more. The chain links TRBV9 to TRBJ1-2; D ambiguous. V lost 2 bases and J lost 4, with 9 bases in between. CDR3 size: 13 residues. CDR1 and CDR2 (germline): SGDLS, YYNGEE. The CDR3: CASSVTAVYGYTF. For the CDR3, the DNA is TGTGCCAGCAGCGTTACAGCCGTCTATGGCTACACCTTC.

This rearrangement joins TRBV4-1 to TRBJ2-5, with D maybe TRBD2 (5 bases). CDR1 MGHRA and CDR2 YSYEKL come from the germline V gene. V lost 1 base and J lost 2, with 14 bases in between. CDR3 length: 16 amino acids. CDR3 coding DNA: TGCGCCAGCAGCCAAGGCGTAATGAGGGAACAAGAGACCCAGTACTTC. The encoded protein is CASSQGVMREQETQYF.

In its sample, this clonotype was seen many times. This chain uses TRBV3-1 with TRBJ2-7, with D perhaps TRBD1 (6 bases). Germline CDR1 LGHDT, CDR2 YNNKEL (reference sequence). The CDR3 length is 15 residues. Trimming cost V 1 base and J 2 bases, with 12 bases left between them. CDR3 DNA sequence: TGTGCCAGCAGCCAAGTCGGGGACATCCCCTACGAGCAGTACTTC. Protein product: CASSQVGDIPYEQYF.

The chain joins TRBV7-9 to TRBJ1-1; tentatively, D is TRBD1 (5 bases). The CDR3 covers 15 residues. The germline V and J ends were trimmed by 3 bases and 4 bases, with 15 bases remaining between them. CDR1 and CDR2 (germline): SEHNR, FQNEAQ (reference sequence). DNA of the CDR3: TGTGCCAGCAGCTTCTTCAGGGAGGAGATCACTGAAGCTTTCTTT. This sequence encodes CASSFFREEITEAFF.

Only a few counts were recorded for this clonotype. The rearrangement joins TRBV5-6 to TRBJ2-5, with D perhaps TRBD1 (6 bases). The germline V gene has CDR1 SGHDT and CDR2 YYEEEE. The CDR3 consists of 14 residues. Trimming cost V 7 bases and J 3 bases, with 16 bases left between them. The CDR3 loop is CASGVGQLEETQYF. The CDR3 region has the DNA TGTGCCAGCGGGGTAGGACAGCTGGAAGAGACCCAGTACTTC. Full variable domain (remainder filled in from reference TRBV5-6 and TRBJ2-5): DAGVTQSPTHLIKTRGQQVTLRCSPKSGHDTVSWYQQALGQGPQFIFQYYEEEERQRGNFPDRFSGHQFPNYSSELNVNALLLGDSALYLCASGVGQLEETQYFGPGTRLLVL.

The gene calls are TRBV11-2 and TRBJ1-4; 12 nucleotides align to TRBD1. V lost 2 bases, J lost 6 bases, and 10 bases stayed unmatched. The CDR3 is 18 residues long. Per the germline V gene, CDR1 is SGHAT and CDR2 is FQNNGV. The CDR3 coding sequence is TGTGCCAGCAGCTTAACCTCCCCCGGGACAGGGGGCGATGAAAAACTGTTTTTT. Encoded protein: CASSLTSPGTGGDEKLFF.